The present TCR beta chain was sequenced within a study of T cell responses to AZD1222 COVID-19 vaccine. General study findings and limits: Recipients of two AZD1222 doses showed rising Spike-specific TCR breadth and depth.

The CDR3 covers 13 residues. The V end was cut by 6 bases, the J end by 1 base, with 8 bases between. Germline V lookup: CDR1 MNHEY, CDR2 SVGAGI. Data came from immunoSEQ multiplex PCR; TCRdb stores just in-frame clones and leaves some out. The sample has some 99,000 clones, about nine tenths seen once. Whether given at about 4 or about 12 weeks, second doses were pooled. Points on this clone: Its specificity is not known.

The receptor comes from an adult who received the AZD1222 COVID-19 vaccine. The source was peripheral blood, collected 28 days after the second AZD1222 dose. The rearrangement links TRBV6-5 to TRBJ2-3; no firm D call. CDR3 in DNA: TGTGCCAGCAGCTCTGACCGCACAGATACGCAGTATTTT. Translation: CASSSDRTDTQYF.